The clone carrying this T cell receptor (beta chain) appeared once. Sequencing used immunoSEQ multiplex PCR; TCRdb keeps in-frame clones, though not all of them. The sample includes some 200,000 clones, roughly nine tenths seen only once; the top ten take 3% to 3.5%. The data were taken from a study of blood T cell repertoires in COVID-19. Unmatched junction bases numbered 7, after V lost 7 bases and J lost 6 bases. This CDR3 is 15 amino acids long. Germline V gene lookup returns CDR1 MNHEY and CDR2 SVGAGI. This clonotype was obtained from a woman in her forties or fifties in a cohort exposed to, infected with or recovered from COVID-19 (not recorded which). V and J are TRBV6-5 and TRBJ2-2; 11 positions match TRBD1. The specimen was PBMCs or T cells enriched from blood (not recorded which). The chain's CDR3 is CASTPGQGVAGELFF. The CDR3 DNA sequence: TGTGCCAGCACCCCGGGACAGGGGGTGGCCGGGGAGCTGTTTTTT.